These 4 T cell receptor beta chains were all obtained from the same sample, sequenced in a study of early T cells in non-severe SARS-CoV-2 infection. TCRdb reprocessed the 5' RACE reads via MiXCR and lists one record per CDR3 protein. The table records around 80,000 distinct CDR3 sequences, over 10% of them present only once. Sequenced material: whole blood. The source is an adult who was a healthcare worker with PCR-confirmed SARS-CoV-2 infection or an uninfected control (not recorded which).

This clonotype showed up just a few times. The chain combines TRBV30 with TRBJ2-3; D could derive from TRBD1 or TRBD2 (5 bases each). This CDR3 region has 14 residues. CDR1 is GTSNPN, CDR2 SVGIG, per germline (reference sequence). Trimming took 2 bases from V and 2 from J, leaving 11 bases between them. The CDR3 region has the DNA TGTGCCTGGAGTCCGGGGCGCAACACAGATACGCAGTATTTT. Protein sequence: CAWSPGRNTDTQYF.

The rearrangement joins TRBV6-2 or TRBV6-3 to TRBJ2-1; TRBD1 is a possible D gene (6 bases). CDR3 length: 16 residues. Trimming took 2 bases from V and 5 from J, leaving 16 bases between them. The germline V gene has CDR1 MNHEY and CDR2 SVGEGT. The CDR3 sequence is CASSYTGRGFDNEQFF. In DNA form, the CDR3 reads TGTGCCAGCAGTTACACTGGCAGGGGCTTTGACAATGAGCAGTTCTTC.

The rearrangement links TRBV7-6 to TRBJ2-7; 7 nucleotides line up with TRBD2. J gave up 6 bases and V 3 bases, and 2 bases lay outside the gene matches. There are 12 residues in the CDR3. Per germline, CDR1 SGHVS and CDR2 FNYEAQ. This chain's CDR3 is CASSFSGGEQYF. In nucleotides, the CDR3 is TGTGCCAGCAGCTTCTCGGGGGGCGAGCAGTACTTC.

The chain uses TRBV12-3 or TRBV12-4 and TRBJ2-3; 7 positions match TRBD2. V lost 6 bases to trimming and J lost 0 bases; unmatched junction nucleotides: 15. The CDR3 is 18 residues long. The CDR3 spells CASSPRARARGSTDTQYF. CDR3 sequence (DNA): TGTGCCAGCAGCCCTAGGGCCCGGGCGCGGGGGAGCACAGATACGCAGTATTTT.